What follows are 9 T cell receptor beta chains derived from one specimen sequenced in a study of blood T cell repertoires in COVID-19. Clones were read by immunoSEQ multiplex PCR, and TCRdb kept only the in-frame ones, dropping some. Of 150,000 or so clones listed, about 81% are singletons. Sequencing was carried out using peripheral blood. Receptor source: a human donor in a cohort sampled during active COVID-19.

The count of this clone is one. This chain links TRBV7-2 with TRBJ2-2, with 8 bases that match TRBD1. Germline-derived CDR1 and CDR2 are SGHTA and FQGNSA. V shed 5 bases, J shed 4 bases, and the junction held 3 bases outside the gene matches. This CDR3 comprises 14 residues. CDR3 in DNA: TGTGCCAGCAGCCGTGACAGGGGCACCGGGGAGCTGTTTTTT. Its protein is CASSRDRGTGELFF.

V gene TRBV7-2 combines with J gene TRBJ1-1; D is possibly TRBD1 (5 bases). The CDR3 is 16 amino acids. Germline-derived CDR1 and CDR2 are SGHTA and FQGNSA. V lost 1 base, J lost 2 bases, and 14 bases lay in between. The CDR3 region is CASSLEREGINTEAFF. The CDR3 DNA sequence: TGTGCCAGCAGCTTAGAGCGGGAGGGGATCAACACTGAAGCTTTCTTT.

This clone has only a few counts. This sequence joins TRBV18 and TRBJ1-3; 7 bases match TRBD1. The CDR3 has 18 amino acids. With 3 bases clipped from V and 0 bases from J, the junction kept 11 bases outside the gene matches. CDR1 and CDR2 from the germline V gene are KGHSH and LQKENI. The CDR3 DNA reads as TGTGCCAGCTCACCCCGGATGGGACAGACCAACTCTGGAAACACCATATATTTT. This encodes CASSPRMGQTNSGNTIYF.

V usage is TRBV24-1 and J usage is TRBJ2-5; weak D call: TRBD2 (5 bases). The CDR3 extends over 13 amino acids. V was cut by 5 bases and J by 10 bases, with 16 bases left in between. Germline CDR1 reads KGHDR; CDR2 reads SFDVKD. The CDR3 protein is CATSGQEEYGQYF. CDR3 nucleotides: TGTGCCACCAGTGGGCAGGAGGAATATGGCCAGTACTTC.

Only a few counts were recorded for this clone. The CDR3 DNA sequence: TGTGCCAGCTCACACTCGAACACAGGGTTCCTGGGTGGCTACACCTTC. Amino acid sequence: CASSHSNTGFLGGYTF. The J gene is TRBJ1-2, the V gene TRBV18, with a tentative D call TRBD1 (6 bases). V was pared by 4 bases and J by 7 bases, with 22 bases between. Germline loops: CDR1 KGHSH, CDR2 LQKENI. This CDR3 has 16 amino acids. Complete variable domain (other parts from reference TRBV18 and TRBJ1-2): NAGVMQNPRHLVRRRGQEARLRCSPMKGHSHVYWYRQLPEEGLKFMVYLQKENIIDESGMPKERFSAEFPKEGPSILRIQQVVRGDSAAYFCASSHSNTGFLGGYTFGSGTRLTVV.

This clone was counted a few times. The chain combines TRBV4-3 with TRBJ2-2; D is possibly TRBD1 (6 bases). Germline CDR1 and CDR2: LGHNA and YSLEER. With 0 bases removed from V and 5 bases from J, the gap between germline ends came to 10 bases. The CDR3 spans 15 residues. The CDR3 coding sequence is TGCGCCAGCAGCCAAGACTCGAGGGGGACCGGGGAGCTGTTTTTT. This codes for CASSQDSRGTGELFF.

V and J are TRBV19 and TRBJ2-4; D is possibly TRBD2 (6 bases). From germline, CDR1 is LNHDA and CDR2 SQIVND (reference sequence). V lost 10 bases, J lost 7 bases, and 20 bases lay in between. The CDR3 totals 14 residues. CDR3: CATSNPGERNIQYF. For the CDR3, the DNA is TGTGCCACCTCCAACCCGGGAGAGAGGAACATTCAGTACTTC.

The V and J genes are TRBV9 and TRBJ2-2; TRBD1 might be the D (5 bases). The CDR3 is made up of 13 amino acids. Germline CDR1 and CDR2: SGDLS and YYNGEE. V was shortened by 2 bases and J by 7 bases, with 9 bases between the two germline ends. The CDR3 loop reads CASSVLGDGELFF. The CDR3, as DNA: TGTGCCAGCAGCGTCTTAGGGGACGGGGAGCTGTTTTTT. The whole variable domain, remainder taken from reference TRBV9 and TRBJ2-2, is DSGVTQTPKHLITATGQRVTLRCSPRSGDLSVYWYQQSLDQGLQFLIQYYNGEERAKGNILERFSAQQFPDLHSELNLSSLELGDSALYFCASSVLGDGELFFGEGSRLTVL.

CDR3 sequence (DNA): TGTGCCACCAGCAGCCCTAGCGGGATCCCCTACGAGCAGTACTTC. As protein: CATSSPSGIPYEQYF. The rearrangement links TRBV15 to TRBJ2-7, with TRBD2 identical over 9 bases. Germline V CDR1 and CDR2: LNHNV, YYDKDF (reference sequence). The CDR3 contains 15 residues. V was clipped by 3 bases and J by 2 bases; unmatched bases: 5.